This T cell receptor (beta chain) came from a study of blood T cell repertoires in COVID-19. Across the whole study: Both acute and convalescent COVID-19 samples were obtained from the United States, Italy and Spain. PBMCs, B-cell-depleted T cells, or T cells were the source of the cDNA or gDNA that made up the material.

This CDR3 is built from 14 residues. Germline V gene data show CDR1 as MNHNY and CDR2 as SVGAGI (reference sequence). Trimming left V 7 bases short and J 10 bases short, with 17 bases between. TCRdb keeps only in-frame clones here, not all; method: immunoSEQ multiplex PCR. This table has 92,000 or so clones, 60% to 80% appearing once. The sequence was collected from an elderly woman with acute or convalescent COVID-19. V is TRBV6-6 and J is TRBJ1-6; D may be TRBD1 (5 bases). Sequenced material: peripheral blood. The CDR3 bases are TGTGCCAGCACCGGGGGATCTCGAGAGTCACCCCTCCACTTT. Translating it yields CASTGGSRESPLHF.